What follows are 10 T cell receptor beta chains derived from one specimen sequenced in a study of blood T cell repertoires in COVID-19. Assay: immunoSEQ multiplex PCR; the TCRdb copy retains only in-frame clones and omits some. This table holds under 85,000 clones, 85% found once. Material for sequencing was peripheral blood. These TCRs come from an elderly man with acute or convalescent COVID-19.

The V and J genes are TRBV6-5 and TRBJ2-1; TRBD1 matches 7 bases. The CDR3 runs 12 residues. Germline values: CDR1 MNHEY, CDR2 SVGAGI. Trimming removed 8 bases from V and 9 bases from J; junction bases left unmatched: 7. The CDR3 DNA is TGTGCCAGCGACAGGGTCTTACGTGAGCAGTTCTTC. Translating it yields CASDRVLREQFF.

The CDR3 sequence is CASSLARYSNQPQHF. CDR3 DNA: TGTGCCAGCAGTTTAGCGCGCTATAGCAATCAGCCCCAGCATTTT. The chain uses TRBV27 and TRBJ1-5; D is uncertain. CDR3 length: 15 amino acids. Trimming cost V 2 bases and J 0 bases, with 8 bases left between them. In germline, CDR1 is MNHEY, CDR2 SMNVEV (reference sequence).

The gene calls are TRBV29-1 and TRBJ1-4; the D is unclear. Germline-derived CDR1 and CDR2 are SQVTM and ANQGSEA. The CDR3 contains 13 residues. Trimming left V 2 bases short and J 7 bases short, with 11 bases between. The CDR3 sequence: CSVETTGSEKLFF. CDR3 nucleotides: TGCAGCGTTGAAACCACCGGGAGTGAAAAACTGTTTTTT.

CDR3 nucleotides: TGTGCCAGCAGCTCCGGACAGTTCTCTGGGGCCAACGTCCTGACTTTC. Translating gives CASSSGQFSGANVLTF. The chain links TRBV7-2 to TRBJ2-6, with D possibly being TRBD1 (6 bases). Trimming cost V 4 bases and J 0 bases, with 10 bases left between them. Germline-derived CDR1 and CDR2 are SGHTA and FQGNSA. This CDR3 spans 16 amino acids.

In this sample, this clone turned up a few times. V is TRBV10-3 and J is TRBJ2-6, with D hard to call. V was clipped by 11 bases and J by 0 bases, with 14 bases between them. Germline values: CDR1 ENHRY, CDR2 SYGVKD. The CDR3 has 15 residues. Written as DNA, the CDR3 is TGTGCCGTGGGCTCTCTTAACTCTGGGGCCAACGTCCTGACTTTC. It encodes CAVGSLNSGANVLTF.

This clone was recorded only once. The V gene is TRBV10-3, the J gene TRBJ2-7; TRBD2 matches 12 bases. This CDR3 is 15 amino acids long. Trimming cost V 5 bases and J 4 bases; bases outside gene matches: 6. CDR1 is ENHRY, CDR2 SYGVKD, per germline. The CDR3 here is CAISWTSGTSYEQYF. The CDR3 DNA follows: TGTGCCATCAGTTGGACTAGCGGGACTTCATACGAGCAGTACTTC.

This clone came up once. The CDR3 DNA is TGTGCCAGCAGTTACTCTTACCTAGCGGGTGGCGAGCAGTACTTC. The encoded protein is CASSYSYLAGGEQYF. The V and J genes are TRBV6-2 or TRBV6-3 and TRBJ2-7; 8 bases fit TRBD2. The CDR3 has 15 amino acids. V lost 0 bases, J lost 6 bases, and 7 bases stayed unmatched. CDR1 and CDR2 from the germline V gene are MNHEY and SVGEGT.

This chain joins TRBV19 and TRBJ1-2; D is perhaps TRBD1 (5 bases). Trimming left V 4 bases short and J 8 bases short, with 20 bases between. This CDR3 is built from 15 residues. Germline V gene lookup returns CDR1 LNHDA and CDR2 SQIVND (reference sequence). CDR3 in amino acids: CASSRGDGGESGYTF. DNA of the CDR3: TGTGCCAGTAGTAGGGGGGACGGGGGAGAGTCCGGCTACACCTTC.

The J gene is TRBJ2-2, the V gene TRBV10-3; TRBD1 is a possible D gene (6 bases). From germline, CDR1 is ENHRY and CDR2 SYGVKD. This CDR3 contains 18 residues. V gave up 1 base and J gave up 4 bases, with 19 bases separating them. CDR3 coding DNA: TGTGCCATCAGTGAGTTAGGGACATCTTCCTCTCTCACCGGGGAGCTGTTTTTT. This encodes CAISELGTSSSLTGELFF.

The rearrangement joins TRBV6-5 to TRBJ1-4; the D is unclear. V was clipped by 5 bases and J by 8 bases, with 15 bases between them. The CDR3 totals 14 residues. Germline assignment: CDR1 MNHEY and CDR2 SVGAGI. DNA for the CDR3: TGTGCCAGCAGTCTTCACCTACTGAGCGAAAAACTGTTTTTT. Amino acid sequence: CASSLHLLSEKLFF.